This T cell receptor beta chain was identified in a study of T cell responses to AZD1222 COVID-19 vaccine. Study conclusions and caveats: Seropositivity was recorded at baseline in only 6 or 7 AZD1222 recipients. The study reported that nearly half of spike-specific TCRs target unmutated variant regions. With dominance at 160-218 and 743-854, vaccine-associated CD4 TCRs spanned spike. Elevations in Spike-specific TCR breadth and depth followed administration of two AZD1222 doses.

This clone was counted only a few times. The antigen remains unidentified. TCRdb's copy holds only in-frame clones and misses some; the assay was immunoSEQ multiplex PCR. The sample yields around 130,000 clones, about 93% seen once. CDR1 MNHEY and CDR2 SVGEGT come from the germline V gene. Trimming at V came to 2 bases and at J to 7 bases, leaving 5 bases not matched to a gene. This CDR3 region has 16 residues. The sequenced sample was peripheral blood, obtained 28 days after the second AZD1222 dose. This TCR was recovered from an adult who received the AZD1222 COVID-19 vaccine. The genes are TRBV6-2 or TRBV6-3 and TRBJ1-6; 10 positions agree with TRBD1. The CDR3 DNA reads TGTGCCAGCAGTTACGGAAGGACAGGGGGGAATTCACCCCTCCACTTT. It specifies CASSYGRTGGNSPLHF.